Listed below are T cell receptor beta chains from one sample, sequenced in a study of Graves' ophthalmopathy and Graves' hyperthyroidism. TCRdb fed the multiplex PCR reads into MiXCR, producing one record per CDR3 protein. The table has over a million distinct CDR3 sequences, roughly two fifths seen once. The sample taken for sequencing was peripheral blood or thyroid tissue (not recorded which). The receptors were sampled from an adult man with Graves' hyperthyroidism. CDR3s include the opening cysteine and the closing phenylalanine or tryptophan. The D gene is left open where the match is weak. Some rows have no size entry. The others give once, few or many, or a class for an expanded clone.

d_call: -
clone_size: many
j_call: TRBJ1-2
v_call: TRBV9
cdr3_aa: CASSVVAGVNYGYTF
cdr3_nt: TGTGCCAGCAGCGTAGTGGCCGGAGTGAACTATGGCTACACCTTC

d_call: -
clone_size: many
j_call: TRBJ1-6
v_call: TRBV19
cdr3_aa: CASSPGDRLHF
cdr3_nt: TGTGCCAGTAGTCCGGGGGACCGCCTTCACTTT

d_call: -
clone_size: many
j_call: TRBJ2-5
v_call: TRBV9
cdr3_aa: CASSARGRGPETQYF
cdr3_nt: TGTGCCAGCAGCGCGAGGGGGAGGGGCCCAGAGACCCAGTACTTC

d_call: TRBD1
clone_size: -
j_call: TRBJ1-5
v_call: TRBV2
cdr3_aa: CASRTTGGGDEHF
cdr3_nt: TGTGCCAGCAGGACAACAGGGGGAGGCGACGAGCATTTT

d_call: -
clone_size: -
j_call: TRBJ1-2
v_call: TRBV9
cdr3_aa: CASSVDLVGQGNTF
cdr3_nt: -

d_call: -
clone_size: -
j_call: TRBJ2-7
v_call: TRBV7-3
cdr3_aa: CASSLSGSHTYEQYF
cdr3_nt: TGTGCCAGCAGCTTATCGGGGAGTCATACCTACGAGCAGTACTTC

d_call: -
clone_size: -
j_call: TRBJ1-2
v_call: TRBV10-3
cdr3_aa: CAIMGGSSGYTF
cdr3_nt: TGTGCCATCATGGGCGGGAGCTCTGGCTACACCTTC

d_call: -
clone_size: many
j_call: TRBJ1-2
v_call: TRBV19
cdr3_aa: CASSTGTTYGYTF
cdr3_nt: TGTGCCAGTAGTACCGGGACAACATATGGCTACACCTTC

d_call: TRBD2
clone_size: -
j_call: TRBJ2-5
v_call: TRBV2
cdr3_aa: CASRAGTSTKRETQYF
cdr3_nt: TGTGCCAGCAGGGCCGGGACTAGCACAAAACGGGAGACCCAGTACTTC

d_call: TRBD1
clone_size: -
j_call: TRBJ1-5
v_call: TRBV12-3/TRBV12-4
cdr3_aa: CASSPGTGLYSNQPQHF
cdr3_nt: TGTGCCAGCAGTCCCGGGACAGGACTTTATAGCAATCAGCCCCAGCATTTT

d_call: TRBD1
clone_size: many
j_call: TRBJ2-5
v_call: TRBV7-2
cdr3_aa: CASSLTLGQAKETQYF
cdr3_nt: TGTGCCAGCAGCCTCACCTTGGGACAGGCCAAAGAGACCCAGTACTTC

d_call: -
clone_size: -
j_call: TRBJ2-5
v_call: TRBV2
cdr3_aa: CASSEWQQETQYF
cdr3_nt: TGTGCCAGCAGTGAATGGCAGCAAGAGACCCAGTACTTC

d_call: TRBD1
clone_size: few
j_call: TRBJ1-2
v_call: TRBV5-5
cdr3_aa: CASSSAGTALDYGYTF
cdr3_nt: TGTGCCAGCAGCTCCGCCGGGACAGCGTTAGACTATGGCTACACCTTC

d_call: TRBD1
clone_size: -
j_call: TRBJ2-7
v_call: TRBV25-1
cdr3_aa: CACSAGPGGEQYF
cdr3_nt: TGTGCCTGCAGTGCGGGTCCAGGGGGCGAGCAGTACTTC

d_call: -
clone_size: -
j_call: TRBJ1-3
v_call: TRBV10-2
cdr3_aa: CASSQLGFGNTIYF
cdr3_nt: TGCGCCAGCAGCCAGTTGGGGTTTGGAAACACCATATATTTT

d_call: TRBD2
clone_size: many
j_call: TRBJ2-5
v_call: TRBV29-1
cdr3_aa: CSVDGTSGSGETQYF
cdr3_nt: TGCAGCGTTGACGGGACTAGCGGGAGTGGGGAGACCCAGTACTTC

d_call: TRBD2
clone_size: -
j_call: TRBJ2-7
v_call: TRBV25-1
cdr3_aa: CASSERTSGRGEQYF
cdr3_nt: TGTGCCAGCAGTGAACGGACTAGCGGGAGAGGCGAGCAGTACTTC

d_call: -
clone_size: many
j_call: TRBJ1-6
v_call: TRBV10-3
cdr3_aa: CAISEASNSPLHF
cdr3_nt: TGTGCCATCAGTGAGGCTTCGAATTCACCCCTCCACTTT

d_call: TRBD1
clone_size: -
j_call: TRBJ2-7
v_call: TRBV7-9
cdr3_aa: CASSPGQAYKQYF
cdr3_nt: TGTGCCAGCAGCCCTGGACAGGCCTACAAGCAGTACTTC

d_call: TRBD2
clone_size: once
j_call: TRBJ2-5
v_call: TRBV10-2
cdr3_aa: CASSDTSGGLPTETQYF
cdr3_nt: TGCGCCAGCAGTGACACTAGCGGGGGGTTACCGACAGAGACCCAGTACTTC

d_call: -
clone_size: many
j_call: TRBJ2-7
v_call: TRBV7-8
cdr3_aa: CASSLPNYEQYF
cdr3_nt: TGTGCCAGCAGCCTACCTAACTACGAGCAGTACTTC

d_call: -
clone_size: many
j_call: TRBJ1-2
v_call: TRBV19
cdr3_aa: CASHPRQFVYGYTF
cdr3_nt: TGTGCCAGTCATCCTAGACAGTTCGTTTATGGCTACACCTTC

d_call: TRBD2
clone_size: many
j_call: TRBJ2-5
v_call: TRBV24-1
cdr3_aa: CATSSERDDWETQYF
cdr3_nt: TGTGCCACCAGTTCCGAGCGGGACGATTGGGAGACCCAGTACTTC

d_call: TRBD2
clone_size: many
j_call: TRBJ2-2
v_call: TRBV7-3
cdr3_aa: CASSLTGTSNTGELFF
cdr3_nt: TGTGCCAGCAGCTTAACCGGGACTAGCAACACCGGGGAGCTGTTTTTT

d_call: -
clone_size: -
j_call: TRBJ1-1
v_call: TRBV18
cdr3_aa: CASSPAFGVLNTEAFF
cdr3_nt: TGTGCCAGCTCACCGGCATTTGGGGTACTGAACACTGAAGCTTTCTTT

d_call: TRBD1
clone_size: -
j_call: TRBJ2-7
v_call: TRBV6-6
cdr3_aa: CASSPRRQGSYEQYF
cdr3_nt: TGTGCCAGCAGTCCCCGACGACAGGGCTCCTACGAGCAGTACTTC

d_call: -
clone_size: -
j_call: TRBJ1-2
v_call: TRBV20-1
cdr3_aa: CSAFDGTYYGYTF
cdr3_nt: TGCAGTGCTTTCGACGGGACATATTATGGCTACACCTTC